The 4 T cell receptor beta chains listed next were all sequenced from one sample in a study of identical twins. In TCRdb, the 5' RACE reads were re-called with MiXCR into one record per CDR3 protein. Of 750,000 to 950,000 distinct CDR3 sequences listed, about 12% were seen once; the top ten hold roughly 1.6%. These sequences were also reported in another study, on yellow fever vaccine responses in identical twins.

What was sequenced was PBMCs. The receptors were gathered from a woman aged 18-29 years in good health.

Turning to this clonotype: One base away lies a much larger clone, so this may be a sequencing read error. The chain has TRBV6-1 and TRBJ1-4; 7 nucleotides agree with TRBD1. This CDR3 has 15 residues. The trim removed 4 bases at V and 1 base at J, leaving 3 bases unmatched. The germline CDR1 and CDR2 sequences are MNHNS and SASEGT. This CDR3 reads CASSGQGGTNEKLFF. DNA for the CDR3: TGTGCCAGCAGTGGACAGGGAGGAACTAATGAAAAACTGTTTTTT.

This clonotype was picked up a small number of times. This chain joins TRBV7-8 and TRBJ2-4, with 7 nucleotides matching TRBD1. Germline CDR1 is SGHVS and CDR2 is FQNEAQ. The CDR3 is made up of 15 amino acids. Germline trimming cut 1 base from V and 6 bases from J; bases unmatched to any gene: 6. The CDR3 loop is CASSLVGGQLNIQYF. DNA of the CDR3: TGTGCCAGCAGCTTAGTTGGGGGACAGTTAAACATTCAGTACTTC.

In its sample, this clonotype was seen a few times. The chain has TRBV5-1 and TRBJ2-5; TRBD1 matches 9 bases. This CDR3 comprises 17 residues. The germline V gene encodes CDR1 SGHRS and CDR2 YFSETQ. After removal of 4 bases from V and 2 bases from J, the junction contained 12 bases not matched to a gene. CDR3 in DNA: TGCGCCAGCAGCACCCAGGACAGGGGATTCCGACAAGAGACCCAGTACTTC. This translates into CASSTQDRGFRQETQYF.

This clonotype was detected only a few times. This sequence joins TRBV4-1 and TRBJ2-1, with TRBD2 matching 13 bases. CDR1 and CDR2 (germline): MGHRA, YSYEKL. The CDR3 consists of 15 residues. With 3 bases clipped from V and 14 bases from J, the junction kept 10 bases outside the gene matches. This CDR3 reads CASSQESGTSGTKFF. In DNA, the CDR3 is TGCGCCAGCAGCCAGGAGTCCGGGACTAGCGGGACTAAGTTCTTC.